Listed below are T cell receptor beta chains from one sample, sequenced in a study of beta chain features in type 1 diabetes. Only in-frame clones appear in the TCRdb table, and some are missing; sequencing was by immunoSEQ multiplex PCR. In the table there are around 250,000 clones, around 65% of which are singletons. The sample comprised naive CD4+ T cells from blood. The receptor source for this set is a man aged 25-40 years in good health. The CDR3 runs from the conserved cysteine through the conserved F or W. Fields, in order: V gene, J gene, CDR3 protein.

>TRBV7-6|TRBJ2-1
CASSLEGQGSYNEQFF
>TRBV7-2|TRBJ2-2
CARQTGANTGELFF
>TRBV9|TRBJ1-1
CASSTLPQGNTEAFF
>TRBV9|TRBJ2-1
CASSEGLAGGGEQFF
>TRBV5-1|TRBJ2-3
CASSLAAREEVDTQYF
>TRBV6-5|TRBJ2-1
CASRRETINNEQFF
>TRBV10-3|TRBJ2-3
CAISYLGDTQYF
>TRBV30|TRBJ2-4
CAGEGFLGKNIQYF
>TRBV2|TRBJ2-7
CASSGQTYEQYF
>TRBV14|TRBJ2-1
CASSQDGPGGAYNEQFF
>TRBV13|TRBJ2-7
CASSLRGYNSYEQYF
>TRBV29-1|TRBJ2-5
CSVEVYWGAETQYF
>TRBV7-6|TRBJ2-7
CASSLDDHYEQYF
>TRBV29-1|TRBJ2-7
CSVTPRRDHHPREQYF
>TRBV7-9|TRBJ1-4
CASSRQGRGGKLFF
>TRBV29-1|TRBJ2-3
CSVWDRGTDTQYF
>TRBV9|TRBJ2-3
CASSVPGTDTQYF
>TRBV25-1|TRBJ1-1
CASSDPQGHGTEAFF
>TRBV11-2|TRBJ2-7
CASSSLRERGSYEQYF
>TRBV9|TRBJ1-1
CASSPTANTEAFF
>TRBV30|TRBJ1-4
CAWSETGGKLFF
>TRBV2|TRBJ1-1
CASSERGDFNTEAFF
>TRBV30|TRBJ2-2
CAWGWGRGELFF
>TRBV29-1|TRBJ2-1
CSVRSFVNNEQFF
>TRBV6-1|TRBJ2-3
CASSEQGLTDTQYF
>TRBV5-4|TRBJ1-2
CASSWTTRANYGYTF
>TRBV29-1|TRBJ1-1
CSVDGQGDTEAFF
>TRBV18|TRBJ2-1
CASSRPGLAGGNEQFF
>TRBV6-5|TRBJ2-7
CASGGGYEQYF
>TRBV7-2|TRBJ2-1
CASSLQTGRNEQFF
>TRBV29-1|TRBJ2-1
CSVGQGGEQFF
>TRBV5-1|TRBJ2-5
CASSYNQETQYF
>TRBV29-1|TRBJ2-3
CSVEGVLTDTQYF
>TRBV29-1|TRBJ2-1
CSATDSGASYNEQFF
>TRBV19|TRBJ2-2
CASSIDTGELFF
>TRBV6-5|TRBJ2-3
CASSSSGGRTDTQYF
>TRBV11-2|TRBJ2-3
CASSLAPIAASTDTQYF
>TRBV18|TRBJ2-7
CASSPSTGGSYEQYF
>TRBV30|TRBJ2-7
CAWSELYEQYF
>TRBV11-2|TRBJ2-7
CASRPLRSGRAYEQYF
>TRBV29-1|TRBJ1-6
CSVGQGANSPLHF
>TRBV10-3|TRBJ2-5
CATRLAGTEETQYF
>TRBV29-1|TRBJ2-5
CSAQAGTGTQETQYF
>TRBV29-1|TRBJ2-1
CSVGRGRNEQFF
>TRBV27|TRBJ2-3
CASSLSGALRTDTQYF
>TRBV29-1|TRBJ1-1
CSVARDPNTEAFF
>TRBV25-1|TRBJ2-1
CASSEDISGYNEQFF
>TRBV30|TRBJ1-5
CAWRGTGTNQPQHF
>TRBV29-1|TRBJ2-7
CSVEFLAGGYEQYF
>TRBV5-1|TRBJ2-1
CASSYGLDEQFF
>TRBV28|TRBJ2-5
CASSLSRAQETQYF
>TRBV30|TRBJ1-1
CAWSVAPGKNTEAFF
>TRBV13|TRBJ2-7
CASSPNGYGYEQYF
>TRBV30|TRBJ1-3
CAWTPKGLSGNTIYF
>TRBV29-1|TRBJ2-3
CSVEKNTDTQYF
>TRBV30|TRBJ2-2
CALSGYPNTGELFF